The 8 T cell receptor beta chains reported below all come from one sample, sequenced in a study of blood T cell repertoires in COVID-19. Data came from immunoSEQ multiplex PCR; TCRdb stores just in-frame clones and leaves some out. The data show 200,000 to 250,000 clones, roughly 77% seen once. The sequenced sample was PBMCs or T cells enriched from blood (not recorded which). The receptors were gathered from a man between 40 and 49 years old who had recovered from COVID-19.

The chain has TRBV5-1 and TRBJ1-3; D is unclear. Trimming took 0 bases from V and 1 from J, leaving 8 bases between them. Germline loops: CDR1 SGHRS, CDR2 YFSETQ. The CDR3 covers 15 residues. The CDR3 nucleotides read TGCGCCAGCAGCTTGGAGGGAGATTCTGGAAACACCATATATTTT. Translated: CASSLEGDSGNTIYF.

The rearrangement links TRBV10-3 to TRBJ2-7; 8 nucleotides line up with TRBD2. The germline V gene has CDR1 ENHRY and CDR2 SYGVKD. The CDR3 covers 14 residues. With 6 bases clipped from V and 6 bases from J, the junction kept 10 bases outside the gene matches. This CDR3 reads CAIRGGTRWAEQYF. The CDR3 DNA follows: TGTGCCATCAGGGGAGGGACTAGGTGGGCCGAGCAGTACTTC.

The genes are TRBV12-3 or TRBV12-4 and TRBJ1-5; D not resolved. V was shortened by 6 bases and J by 7 bases, with 10 bases between the two germline ends. This CDR3 comprises 12 residues. The CDR3 nucleotides read TGTGCCAGCAGCCCCCTATCGCAGCCCCAGCATTTT. It specifies CASSPLSQPQHF.

The chain is built from TRBV24-1 and TRBJ1-2, with D perhaps matching TRBD1 (5 bases). Germline V gene data show CDR1 as KGHDR and CDR2 as SFDVKD. Trimming left V 0 bases short and J 7 bases short, with 11 bases between. The CDR3 runs to 14 residues. The CDR3: CATSDLLGVRGYTF. The CDR3 nucleotides read TGTGCCACCAGTGATTTGCTAGGGGTACGTGGCTACACCTTC.

The chain joins TRBV5-4 to TRBJ2-7; D not certain. Per the germline V gene, CDR1 is SGHNT and CDR2 is YYREEE (reference sequence). The CDR3 loop spans 14 amino acids. V shed 4 bases and J shed 3 bases, with 14 bases lying between them. CDR3: CASSITAQNYEQYF. In DNA form, the CDR3 reads TGTGCCAGCAGCATCACCGCACAAAACTACGAGCAGTACTTC.

This clone has a single count. V is TRBV24-1 and J is TRBJ2-3; D remains unclear. The CDR3 loop spans 16 amino acids. V lost 3 bases, J lost 0 bases, and 12 bases lay in between. From germline, CDR1 is KGHDR and CDR2 SFDVKD. CDR3 bases: TGTGCCACCAGTGATGCCACAACACCTAGCACAGATACGCAGTATTTT. It specifies CATSDATTPSTDTQYF.

This clone was counted a few times. The gene calls are TRBV7-8 and TRBJ2-3, with TRBD2 identical over 7 bases. The junction had 3 bases not matched to a gene; V was cut back by 1 base and J by 2 bases. This CDR3 is built from 15 residues. Germline CDR1 and CDR2: SGHVS and FQNEAQ. CDR3: CASSLGRGTTDTQYF. In DNA form, the CDR3 reads TGTGCCAGCAGCTTAGGGCGGGGGACCACAGATACGCAGTATTTT.

The table lists this clone with a few counts. V usage is TRBV27 and J usage is TRBJ2-1; 7 positions match TRBD2. Germline trimming cut 0 bases from V and 7 bases from J; bases unmatched to any gene: 9. CDR1 and CDR2 (germline): MNHEY, SMNVEV (reference sequence). There are 16 residues in the CDR3. The DNA of the CDR3 is TGTGCCAGCAGTTTATCGAAGTCGAGCGGGATAAATGAGCAGTTCTTC. Protein: CASSLSKSSGINEQFF.